This TCR beta chain originates from a study of shared clonotypes between healthy human individuals. Study-wide findings and caveats: Generation probabilities were higher for clonotypes shared across all four sorted-subset donors than for unshared ones.

Concerning this clone itself: Its antigen is still unknown.

This table comes from immunoSEQ multiplex PCR, and its TCRdb copy is limited to in-frame clones, with some not included. The table shows about 1.5 million clones, with roughly 96% occurring only once. The V end was cut by 4 bases, the J end by 1 base, with 11 bases between. Germline assignment: CDR1 SNHLY and CDR2 FYNNEI. This CDR3 contains 14 residues. The chain couples TRBV2 to TRBJ2-7; D possibly corresponds to TRBD2 (5 bases). Sequences were obtained from naive CD4+ T cells sorted from blood. The subset was: CD45RA+ positively selected. The source is a man aged 25-45 years in good health. CDR3: CASSGTEASYEQYF. The CDR3 nucleotides read TGTGCCAGCAGTGGGACGGAGGCATCCTACGAGCAGTACTTC.